The clone carrying this T cell receptor (beta chain) has a count of ten or more. This sample stems from a study of regulatory T cells in long-lasting Graves disease. Time point described: newly diagnosed GD, antithyroid drugs for less than 3 months. The authors made the TCR library using RNA they extracted from PBMCs. Combining iRepertoire HTBI primers with Arm-PCR of CDR3 regions, the authors built TCR beta libraries. One entry per CDR3 protein results from TCRdb running MiXCR on the multiplex PCR reads. The sample has around 400,000 distinct CDR3 sequences; 15% are singletons. The germline CDR1 and CDR2 sequences are MGHRA and YSYEKL. The CDR3 is 17 residues long. The germline V and J ends were trimmed by 1 base and 0 bases, with 13 bases remaining between them.

Sequencing was performed on peripheral blood mononuclear cells (PBMCs), taken at new diagnosis, from a patient treated with antithyroid drugs. This TCR was recovered from a female donor with Graves disease. This chain connects TRBV4-1 to TRBJ1-5, with D unclear. In nucleotides, the CDR3 is TGCGCCAGCAGCCAAGTCCCCCCAGACGATAGCAATCAGCCCCAGCATTTT. Encoded protein: CASSQVPPDDSNQPQHF.